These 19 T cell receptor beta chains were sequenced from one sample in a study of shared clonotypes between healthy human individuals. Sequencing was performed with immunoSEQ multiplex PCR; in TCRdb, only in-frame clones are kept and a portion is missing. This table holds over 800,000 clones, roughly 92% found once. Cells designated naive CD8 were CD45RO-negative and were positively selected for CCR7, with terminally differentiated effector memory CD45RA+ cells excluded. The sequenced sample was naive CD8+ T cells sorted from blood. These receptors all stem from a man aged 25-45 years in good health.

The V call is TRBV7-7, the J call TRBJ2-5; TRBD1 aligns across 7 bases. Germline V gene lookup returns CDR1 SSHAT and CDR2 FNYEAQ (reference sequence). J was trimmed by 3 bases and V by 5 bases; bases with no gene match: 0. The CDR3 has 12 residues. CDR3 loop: CASSQGEETQYF. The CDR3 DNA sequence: TGTGCCAGCAGCCAGGGGGAAGAGACCCAGTACTTC. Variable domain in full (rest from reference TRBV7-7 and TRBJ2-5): GAGVSQSPRYKVTKRGQDVTLRCDPISSHATLYWYQQALGQGPEFLTYFNYEAQPDKSGLPSDRFSAERPEGSISTLTIQRTEQRDSAMYRCASSQGEETQYFGPGTRLLVL.

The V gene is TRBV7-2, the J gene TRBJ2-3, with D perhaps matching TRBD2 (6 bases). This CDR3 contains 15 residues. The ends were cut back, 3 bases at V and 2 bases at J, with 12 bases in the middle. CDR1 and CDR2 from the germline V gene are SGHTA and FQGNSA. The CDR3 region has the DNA TGTGCCAGCAGCTTTAGCGGACCTTACACAGATACGCAGTATTTT. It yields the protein CASSFSGPYTDTQYF.

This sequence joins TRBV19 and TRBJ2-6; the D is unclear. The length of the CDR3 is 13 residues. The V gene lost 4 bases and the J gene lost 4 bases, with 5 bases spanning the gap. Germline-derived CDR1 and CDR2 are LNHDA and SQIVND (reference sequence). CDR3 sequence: CASSSVGANVLTF. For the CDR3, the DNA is TGTGCCAGTAGTAGCGTAGGGGCCAACGTCCTGACTTTC.

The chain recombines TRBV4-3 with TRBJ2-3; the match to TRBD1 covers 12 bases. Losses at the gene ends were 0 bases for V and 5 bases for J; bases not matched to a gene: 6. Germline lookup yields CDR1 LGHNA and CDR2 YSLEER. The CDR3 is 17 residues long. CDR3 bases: TGCGCCAGCAGCCAAGATTTCGGGACAGGGGGCATAGATACGCAGTATTTT. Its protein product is CASSQDFGTGGIDTQYF.

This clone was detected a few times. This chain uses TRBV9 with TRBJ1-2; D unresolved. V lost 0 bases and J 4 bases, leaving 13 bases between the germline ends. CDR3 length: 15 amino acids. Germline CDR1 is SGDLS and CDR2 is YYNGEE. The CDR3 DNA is TGTGCCAGCAGCGTAGGTCGGGAGGAATTCTATGGCTACACCTTC. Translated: CASSVGREEFYGYTF.

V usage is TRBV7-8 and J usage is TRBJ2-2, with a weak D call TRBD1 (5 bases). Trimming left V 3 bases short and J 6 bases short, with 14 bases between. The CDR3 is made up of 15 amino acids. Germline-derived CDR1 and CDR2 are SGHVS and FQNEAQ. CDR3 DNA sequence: TGTGCCAGCAGCTTGGGGCAAGGGGCACCCGGGGAGCTGTTTTTT. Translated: CASSLGQGAPGELFF.

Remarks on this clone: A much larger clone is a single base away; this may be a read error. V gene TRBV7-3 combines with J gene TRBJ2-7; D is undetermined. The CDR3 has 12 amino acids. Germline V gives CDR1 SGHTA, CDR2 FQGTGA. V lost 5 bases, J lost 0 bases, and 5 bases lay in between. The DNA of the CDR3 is TGTGCCAGCAGCCCCCCCTCCTACGAGCAGTACTTC. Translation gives CASSPPSYEQYF.

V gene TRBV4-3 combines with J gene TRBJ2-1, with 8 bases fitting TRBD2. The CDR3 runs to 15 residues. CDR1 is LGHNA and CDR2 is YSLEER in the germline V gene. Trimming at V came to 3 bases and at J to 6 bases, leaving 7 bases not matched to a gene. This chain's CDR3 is CASSQILAGGNEQFF. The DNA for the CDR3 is TGCGCCAGCAGCCAGATCCTAGCGGGCGGCAATGAGCAGTTCTTC.

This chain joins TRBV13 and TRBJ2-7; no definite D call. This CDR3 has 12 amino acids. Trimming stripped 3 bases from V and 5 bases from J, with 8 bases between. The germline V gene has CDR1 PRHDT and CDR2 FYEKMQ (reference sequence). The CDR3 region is CASSFEPNEQYF. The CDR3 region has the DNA TGTGCCAGCAGCTTCGAACCCAACGAGCAGTACTTC.

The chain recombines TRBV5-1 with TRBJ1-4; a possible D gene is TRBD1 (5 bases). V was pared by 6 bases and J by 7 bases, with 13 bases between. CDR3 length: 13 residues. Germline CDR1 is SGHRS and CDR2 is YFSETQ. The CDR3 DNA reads TGCGCCAGCAACTTTGGGGACGGTGAAAAACTGTTTTTT. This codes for CASNFGDGEKLFF.

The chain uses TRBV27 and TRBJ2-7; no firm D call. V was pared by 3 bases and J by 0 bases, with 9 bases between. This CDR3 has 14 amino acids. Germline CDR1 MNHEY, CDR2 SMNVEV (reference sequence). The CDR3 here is CASSFPSSSYEQYF. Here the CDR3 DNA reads TGTGCCAGCAGTTTTCCCTCGAGCTCCTACGAGCAGTACTTC.

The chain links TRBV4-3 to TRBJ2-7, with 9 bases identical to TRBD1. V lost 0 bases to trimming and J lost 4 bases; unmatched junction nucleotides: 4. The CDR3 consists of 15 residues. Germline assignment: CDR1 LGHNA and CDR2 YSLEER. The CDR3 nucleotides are TGCGCCAGCAGCCAAGATCTAGACAGGGGGTACGAGCAGTACTTC. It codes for CASSQDLDRGYEQYF.

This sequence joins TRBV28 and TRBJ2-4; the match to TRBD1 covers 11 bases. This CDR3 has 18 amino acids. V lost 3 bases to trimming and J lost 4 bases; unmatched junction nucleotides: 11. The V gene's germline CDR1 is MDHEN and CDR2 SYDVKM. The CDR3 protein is CASSFRDRGKSFKNIQYF. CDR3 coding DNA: TGTGCCAGCAGTTTCCGGGACAGGGGGAAAAGTTTTAAAAACATTCAGTACTTC.

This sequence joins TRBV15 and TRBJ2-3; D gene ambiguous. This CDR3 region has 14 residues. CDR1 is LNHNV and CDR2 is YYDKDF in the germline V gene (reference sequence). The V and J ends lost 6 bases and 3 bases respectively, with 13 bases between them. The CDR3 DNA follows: TGTGCCACCAGTCTTTTAACTGGAACAGATACGCAGTATTTT. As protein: CATSLLTGTDTQYF. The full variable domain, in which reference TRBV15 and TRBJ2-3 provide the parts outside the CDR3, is DAMVIQNPRYQVTQFGKPVTLSCSQTLNHNVMYWYQQKSSQAPKLLFHYYDKDFNNEADTPDNFQSRRPNTSFCFLDIRSPGLGDTAMYLCATSLLTGTDTQYFGPGTRLTVL.

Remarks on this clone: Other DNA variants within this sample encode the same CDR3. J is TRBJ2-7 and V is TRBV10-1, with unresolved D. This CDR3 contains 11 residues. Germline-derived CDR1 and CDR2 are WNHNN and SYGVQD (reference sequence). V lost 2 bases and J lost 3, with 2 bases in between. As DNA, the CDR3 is TGCGCCAGCAGTGAGGGCTACGAGCAGTACTTC. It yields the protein CASSEGYEQYF.

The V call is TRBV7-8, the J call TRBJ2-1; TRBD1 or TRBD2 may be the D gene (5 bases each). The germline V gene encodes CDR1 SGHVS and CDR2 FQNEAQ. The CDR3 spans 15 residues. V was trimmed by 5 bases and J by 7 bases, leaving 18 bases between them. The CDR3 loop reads CASSPRQGVHNEQFF. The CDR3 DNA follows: TGTGCCAGCAGCCCTCGCCAGGGAGTTCATAATGAGCAGTTCTTC.

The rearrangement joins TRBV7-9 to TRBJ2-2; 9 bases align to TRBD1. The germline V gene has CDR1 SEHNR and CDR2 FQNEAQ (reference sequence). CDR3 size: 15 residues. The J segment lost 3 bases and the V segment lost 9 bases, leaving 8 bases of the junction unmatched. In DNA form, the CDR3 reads TGTGCCAGTTTACAGGGGGCGTCGGACACCGGGGAGCTGTTTTTT. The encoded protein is CASLQGASDTGELFF.

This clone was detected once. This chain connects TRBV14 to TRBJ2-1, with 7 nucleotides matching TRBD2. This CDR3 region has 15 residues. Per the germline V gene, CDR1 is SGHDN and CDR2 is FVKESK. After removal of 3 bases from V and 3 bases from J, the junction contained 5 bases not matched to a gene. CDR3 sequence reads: CASSHFQRGYNEQFF. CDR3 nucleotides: TGTGCCAGCAGCCACTTCCAGCGGGGCTACAATGAGCAGTTCTTC.

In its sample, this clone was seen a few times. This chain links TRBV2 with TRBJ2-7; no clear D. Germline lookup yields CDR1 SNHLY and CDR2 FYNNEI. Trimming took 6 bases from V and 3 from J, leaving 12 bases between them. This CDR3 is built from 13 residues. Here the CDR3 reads CASSAAPSYEQYF. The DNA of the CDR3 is TGTGCCAGCAGCGCGGCGCCGAGCTACGAGCAGTACTTC.